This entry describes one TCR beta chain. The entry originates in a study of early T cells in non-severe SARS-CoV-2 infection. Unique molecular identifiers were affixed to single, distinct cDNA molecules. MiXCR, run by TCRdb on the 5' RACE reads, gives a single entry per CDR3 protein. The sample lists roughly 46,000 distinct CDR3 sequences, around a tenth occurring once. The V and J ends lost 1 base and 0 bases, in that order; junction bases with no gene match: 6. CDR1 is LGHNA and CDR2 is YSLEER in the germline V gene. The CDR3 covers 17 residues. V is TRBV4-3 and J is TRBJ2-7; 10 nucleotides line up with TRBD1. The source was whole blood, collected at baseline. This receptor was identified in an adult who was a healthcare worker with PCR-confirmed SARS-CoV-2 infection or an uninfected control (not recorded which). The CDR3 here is CASSQAWTGGSSYEQYF. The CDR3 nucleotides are TGCGCCAGCAGCCAAGCCTGGACAGGGGGAAGCTCCTACGAGCAGTACTTC.